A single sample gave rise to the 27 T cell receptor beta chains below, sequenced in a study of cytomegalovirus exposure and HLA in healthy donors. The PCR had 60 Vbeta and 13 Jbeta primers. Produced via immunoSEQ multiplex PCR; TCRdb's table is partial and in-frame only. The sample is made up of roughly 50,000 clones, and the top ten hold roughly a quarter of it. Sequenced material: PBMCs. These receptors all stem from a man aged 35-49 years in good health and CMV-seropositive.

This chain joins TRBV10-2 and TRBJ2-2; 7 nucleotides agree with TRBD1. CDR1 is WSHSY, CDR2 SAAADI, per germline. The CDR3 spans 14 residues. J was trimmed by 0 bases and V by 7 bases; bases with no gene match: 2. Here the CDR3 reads CASTGQANTGELFF. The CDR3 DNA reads TGCGCCAGCACCGGACAGGCGAACACCGGGGAGCTGTTTTTT.

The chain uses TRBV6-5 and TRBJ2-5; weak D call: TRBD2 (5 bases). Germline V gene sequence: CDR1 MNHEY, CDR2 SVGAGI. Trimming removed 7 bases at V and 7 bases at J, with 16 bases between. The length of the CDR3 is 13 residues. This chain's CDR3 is CASTPRGFGTQYF. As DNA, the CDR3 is TGTGCCAGCACTCCCCGGGGATTTGGGACCCAGTACTTC.

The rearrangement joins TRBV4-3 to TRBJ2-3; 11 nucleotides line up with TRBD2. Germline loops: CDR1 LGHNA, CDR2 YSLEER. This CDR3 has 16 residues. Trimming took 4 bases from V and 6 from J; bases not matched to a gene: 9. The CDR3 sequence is CASSLAGGLLSDTQYF. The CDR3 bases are TGCGCCAGCAGCCTAGCGGGGGGGCTTTTAAGTGATACGCAGTATTTT.

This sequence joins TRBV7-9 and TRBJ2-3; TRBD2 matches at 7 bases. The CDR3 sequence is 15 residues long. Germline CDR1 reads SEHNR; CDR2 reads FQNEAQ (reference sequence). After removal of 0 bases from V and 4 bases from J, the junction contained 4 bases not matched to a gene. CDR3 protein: CASSLAGGPSDTQYF. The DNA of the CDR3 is TGTGCCAGCAGCTTAGCGGGAGGGCCTTCAGATACGCAGTATTTT.

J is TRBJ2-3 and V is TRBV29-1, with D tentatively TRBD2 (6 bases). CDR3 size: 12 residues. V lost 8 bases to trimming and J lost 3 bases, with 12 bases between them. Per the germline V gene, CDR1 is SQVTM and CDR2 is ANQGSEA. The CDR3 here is CSLRRVTDTQYF. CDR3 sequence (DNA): TGCAGCCTGAGGAGGGTGACAGATACGCAGTATTTT.

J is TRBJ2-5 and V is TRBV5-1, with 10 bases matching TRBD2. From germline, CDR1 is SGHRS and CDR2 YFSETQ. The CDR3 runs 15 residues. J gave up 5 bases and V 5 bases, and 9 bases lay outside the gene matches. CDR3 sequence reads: CASRPTSGAGETQYF. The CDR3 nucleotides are TGCGCCAGCAGACCTACTAGCGGGGCGGGGGAGACCCAGTACTTC. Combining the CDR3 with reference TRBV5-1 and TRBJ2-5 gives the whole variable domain KAGVTQTPRYLIKTRGQQVTLSCSPISGHRSVSWYQQTPGQGLQFLFEYFSETQRNKGNFPGRFSGRQFSNSRSEMNVSTLELGDSALYLCASRPTSGAGETQYFGPGTRLLVL.

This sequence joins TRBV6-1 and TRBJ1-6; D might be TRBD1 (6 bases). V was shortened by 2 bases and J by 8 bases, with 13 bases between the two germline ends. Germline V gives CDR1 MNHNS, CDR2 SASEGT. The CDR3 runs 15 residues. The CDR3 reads CASSEFYRADSPLHF. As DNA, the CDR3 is TGTGCCAGCAGTGAATTTTACAGGGCTGATTCACCCCTCCACTTT.

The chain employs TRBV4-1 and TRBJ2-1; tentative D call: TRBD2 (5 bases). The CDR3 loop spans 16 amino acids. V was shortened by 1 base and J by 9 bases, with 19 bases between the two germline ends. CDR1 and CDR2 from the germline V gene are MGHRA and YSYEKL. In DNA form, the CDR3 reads TGCGCCAGCAGCCAAGGCCTTGACGGGATATCTGGTGAGCAGTTCTTC. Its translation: CASSQGLDGISGEQFF.

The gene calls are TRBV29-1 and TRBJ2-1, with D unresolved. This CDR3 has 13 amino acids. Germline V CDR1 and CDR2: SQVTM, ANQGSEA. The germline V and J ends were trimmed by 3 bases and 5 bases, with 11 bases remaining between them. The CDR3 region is CSVELVTHNEQFF. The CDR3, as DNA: TGCAGCGTTGAGCTAGTCACCCACAATGAGCAGTTCTTC.

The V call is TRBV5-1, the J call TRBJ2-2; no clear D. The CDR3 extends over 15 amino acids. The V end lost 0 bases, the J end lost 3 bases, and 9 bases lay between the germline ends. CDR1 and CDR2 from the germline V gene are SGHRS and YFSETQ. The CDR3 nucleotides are TGCGCCAGCAGCTTGGGACTTCTAGACACCGGGGAGCTGTTTTTT. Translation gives CASSLGLLDTGELFF. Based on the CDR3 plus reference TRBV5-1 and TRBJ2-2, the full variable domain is KAGVTQTPRYLIKTRGQQVTLSCSPISGHRSVSWYQQTPGQGLQFLFEYFSETQRNKGNFPGRFSGRQFSNSRSEMNVSTLELGDSALYLCASSLGLLDTGELFFGEGSRLTVL.

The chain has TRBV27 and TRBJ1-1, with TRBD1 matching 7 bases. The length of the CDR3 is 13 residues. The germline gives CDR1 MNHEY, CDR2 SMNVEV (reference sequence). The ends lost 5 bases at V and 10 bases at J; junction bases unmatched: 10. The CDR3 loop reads CASSPHQQGPAFF. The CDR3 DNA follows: TGTGCCAGCAGTCCTCACCAACAGGGGCCAGCTTTCTTT.

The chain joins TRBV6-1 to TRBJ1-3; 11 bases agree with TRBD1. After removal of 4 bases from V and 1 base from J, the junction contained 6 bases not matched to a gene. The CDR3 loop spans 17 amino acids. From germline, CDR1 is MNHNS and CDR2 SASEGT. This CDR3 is CASSGGQGVWSGNTIYF. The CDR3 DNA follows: TGTGCCAGCAGTGGGGGACAGGGGGTTTGGTCTGGAAACACCATATATTTT.

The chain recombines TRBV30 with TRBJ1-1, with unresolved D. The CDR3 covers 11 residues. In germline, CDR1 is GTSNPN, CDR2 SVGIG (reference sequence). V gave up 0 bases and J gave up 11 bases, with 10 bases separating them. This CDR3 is CAWSVGPRAFF. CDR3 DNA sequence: TGTGCCTGGAGTGTTGGGCCACGGGCTTTCTTT.

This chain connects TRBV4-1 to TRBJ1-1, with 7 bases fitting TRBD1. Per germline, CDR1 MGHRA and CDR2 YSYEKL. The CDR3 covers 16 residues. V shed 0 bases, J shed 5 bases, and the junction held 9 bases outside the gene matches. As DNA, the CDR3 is TGCGCCAGCAGCCAAGATCTTAGAGGGGGCGGTACTGAAGCTTTCTTT. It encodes CASSQDLRGGGTEAFF.

The CDR3 DNA is TGTGCCAGCAGTTACTCGAGGAAGAATGGCTACACCTTC. Translating it yields CASSYSRKNGYTF. The chain links TRBV6-5 to TRBJ1-2; D remains ambiguous. CDR1 is MNHEY and CDR2 is SVGAGI in the germline V gene. The germline V and J ends were trimmed by 0 bases and 6 bases, with 8 bases remaining between them. CDR3 size: 13 residues.

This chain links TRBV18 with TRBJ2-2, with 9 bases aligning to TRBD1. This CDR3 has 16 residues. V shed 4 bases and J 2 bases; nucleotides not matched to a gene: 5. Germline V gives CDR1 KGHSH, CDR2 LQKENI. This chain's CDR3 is CASSLETGGNTGELFF. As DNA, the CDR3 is TGTGCCAGCTCACTGGAGACAGGGGGTAACACCGGGGAGCTGTTTTTT.

CDR3 nucleotide sequence: TGTGCCATCAGTGACGGAATAGCGGGGGTCACAGATACGCAGTATTTT. Protein product: CAISDGIAGVTDTQYF. The chain couples TRBV10-3 to TRBJ2-3; TRBD2 aligns across 9 bases. This CDR3 is 16 amino acids long. The J segment lost 2 bases and the V segment lost 3 bases, leaving 6 bases of the junction unmatched. CDR1 is ENHRY, CDR2 SYGVKD, per germline.

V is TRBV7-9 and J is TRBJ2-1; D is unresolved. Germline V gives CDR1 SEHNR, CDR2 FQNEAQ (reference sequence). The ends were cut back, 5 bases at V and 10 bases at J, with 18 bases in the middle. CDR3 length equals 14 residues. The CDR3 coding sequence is TGTGCCAGCAGCCCCCGTGGCGCCTCACAGGAGCAGTTCTTC. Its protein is CASSPRGASQEQFF.

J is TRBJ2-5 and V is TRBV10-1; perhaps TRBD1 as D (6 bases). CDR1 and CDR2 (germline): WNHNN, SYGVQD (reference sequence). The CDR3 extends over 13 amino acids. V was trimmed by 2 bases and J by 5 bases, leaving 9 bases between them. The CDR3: CASSEQGWETQYF. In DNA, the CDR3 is TGCGCCAGCAGTGAGCAGGGGTGGGAGACCCAGTACTTC.

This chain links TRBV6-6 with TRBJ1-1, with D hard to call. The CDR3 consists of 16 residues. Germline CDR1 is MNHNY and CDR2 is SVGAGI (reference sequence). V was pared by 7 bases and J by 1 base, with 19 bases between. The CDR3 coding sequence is TGTGCCAGCATCAAAACGGCGGACTTCCCGAACACTGAAGCTTTCTTT. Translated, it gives CASIKTADFPNTEAFF.

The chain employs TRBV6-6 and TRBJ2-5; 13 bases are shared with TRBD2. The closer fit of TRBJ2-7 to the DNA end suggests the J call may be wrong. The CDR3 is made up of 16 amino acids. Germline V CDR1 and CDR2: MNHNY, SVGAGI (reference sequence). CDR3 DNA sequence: TGTGCCAGCAGCCGGACTAGCGGGAGTATCCCCTACGAGCAGTACTTC. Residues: CASSRTSGSIPYEQYF.

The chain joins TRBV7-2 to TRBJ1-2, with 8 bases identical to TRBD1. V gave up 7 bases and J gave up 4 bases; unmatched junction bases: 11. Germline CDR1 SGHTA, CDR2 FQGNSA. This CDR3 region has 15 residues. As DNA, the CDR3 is TGTGCCAGCACCCAAGGACAGGGTTTTATCTATGGCTACACCTTC. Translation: CASTQGQGFIYGYTF.

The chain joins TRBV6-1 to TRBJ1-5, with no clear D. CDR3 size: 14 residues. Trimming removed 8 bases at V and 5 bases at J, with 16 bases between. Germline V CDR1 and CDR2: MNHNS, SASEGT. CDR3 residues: CASWLGREDQPQHF. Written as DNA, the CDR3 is TGTGCCAGCTGGTTGGGGAGGGAGGATCAGCCCCAGCATTTT.

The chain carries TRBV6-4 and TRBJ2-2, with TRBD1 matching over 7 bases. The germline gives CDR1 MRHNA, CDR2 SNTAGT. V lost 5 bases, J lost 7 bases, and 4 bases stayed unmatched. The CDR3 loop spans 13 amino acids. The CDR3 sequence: CASSWDSHGELFF. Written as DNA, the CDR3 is TGTGCCAGCAGTTGGGACAGCCACGGGGAGCTGTTTTTT.

In DNA form, the CDR3 reads TGCGCCAGCGCGTGGGTAGCGGGGGAGACCCAGTACTTC. Its translation is CASAWVAGETQYF. This chain uses TRBV5-1 with TRBJ2-5; 8 bases map to TRBD2. Germline lookup yields CDR1 SGHRS and CDR2 YFSETQ. The CDR3 contains 13 residues. V lost 7 bases to trimming and J lost 5 bases; unmatched junction nucleotides: 7.

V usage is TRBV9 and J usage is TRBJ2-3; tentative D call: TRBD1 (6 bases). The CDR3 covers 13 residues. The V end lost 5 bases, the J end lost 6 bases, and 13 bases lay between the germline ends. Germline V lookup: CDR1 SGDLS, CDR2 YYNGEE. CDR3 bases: TGTGCCAGCAGTGAAACAGGGCCCGATACGCAGTATTTT. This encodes CASSETGPDTQYF.

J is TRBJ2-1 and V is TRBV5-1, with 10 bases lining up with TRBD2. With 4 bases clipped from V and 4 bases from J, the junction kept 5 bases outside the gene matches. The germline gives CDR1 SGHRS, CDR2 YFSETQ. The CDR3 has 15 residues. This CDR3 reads CASSELAGPYNEQFF. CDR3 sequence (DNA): TGCGCCAGCAGCGAACTAGCGGGACCGTACAATGAGCAGTTCTTC.